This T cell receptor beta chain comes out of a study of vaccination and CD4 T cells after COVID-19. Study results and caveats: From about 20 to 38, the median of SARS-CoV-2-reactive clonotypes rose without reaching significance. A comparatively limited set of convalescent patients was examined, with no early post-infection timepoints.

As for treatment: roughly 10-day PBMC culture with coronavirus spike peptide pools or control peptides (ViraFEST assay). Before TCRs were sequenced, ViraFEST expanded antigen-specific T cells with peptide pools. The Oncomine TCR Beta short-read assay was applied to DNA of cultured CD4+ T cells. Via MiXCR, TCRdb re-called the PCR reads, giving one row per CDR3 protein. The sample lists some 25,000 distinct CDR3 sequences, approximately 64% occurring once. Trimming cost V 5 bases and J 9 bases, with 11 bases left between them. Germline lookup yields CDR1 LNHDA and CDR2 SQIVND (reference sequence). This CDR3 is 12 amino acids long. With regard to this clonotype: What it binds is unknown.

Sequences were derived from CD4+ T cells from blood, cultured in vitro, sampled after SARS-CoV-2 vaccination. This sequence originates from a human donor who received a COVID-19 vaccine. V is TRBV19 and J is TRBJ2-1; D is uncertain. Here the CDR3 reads CASSPSMGEQFF. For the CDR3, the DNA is TGTGCCAGTAGTCCCTCGATGGGTGAGCAGTTCTTC. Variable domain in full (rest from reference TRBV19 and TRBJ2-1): DGGITQSPKYLFRKEGQNVTLSCEQNLNHDAMYWYRQDPGQGLRLIYYSQIVNDFQKGDIAEGYSVSREKKESFPLTVTSAQKNPTAFYLCASSPSMGEQFFGPGTRLTVL.